This TCR beta chain originates from a study of T-cell reconstitution after alpha-beta-depleted transplantation in children. CDR3 length equals 13 residues. With 5 bases removed from V and 7 bases from J, the gap between germline ends came to 9 bases. Germline CDR1 is MNHEY and CDR2 is SMNVEV (reference sequence). This clonotype was seen a handful of times. Unique molecular identifiers were built into the TCRbeta library. TCRdb used MiXCR to reprocess the PCR reads, holding one entry per CDR3 protein. The sample holds 500,000 to 600,000 distinct CDR3 sequences, approximately 20% seen once. The chain links TRBV27 to TRBJ1-6; D is unresolved. The sequences come from PBMCs from the stem cell graft donor, collected from the stem cell graft. This TCR was recovered from a human donor who donated a stem cell graft to a child with acute lymphoblastic leukemia. CDR3: CASSRTANSPLHF. The CDR3 DNA is TGTGCCAGCAGTCGGACCGCGAATTCACCCCTCCACTTT.